The source of this TCR beta chain is a study of blood T cell repertoires in COVID-19. The overall study: The cDNA or gDNA used as material had been derived from T cells, B-cell-depleted T cells, or PBMCs.

V lost 3 bases, J lost 7 bases, and 9 bases lay in between. There are 13 residues in the CDR3. Data came from immunoSEQ multiplex PCR; TCRdb stores just in-frame clones and leaves some out. The sample holds fewer than 250,000 clones, 80% seen once. Sequenced sample: PBMCs or T cells enriched from blood (not recorded which). This sequence originates from a woman aged 40 to 50 with acute COVID-19. The chain links TRBV12-3 or TRBV12-4 to TRBJ2-2; D unresolved. CDR3 DNA: TGTGCCAGCAGTTTCGTCCTGAGCGGGGAGCTGTTTTTT. It encodes CASSFVLSGELFF.